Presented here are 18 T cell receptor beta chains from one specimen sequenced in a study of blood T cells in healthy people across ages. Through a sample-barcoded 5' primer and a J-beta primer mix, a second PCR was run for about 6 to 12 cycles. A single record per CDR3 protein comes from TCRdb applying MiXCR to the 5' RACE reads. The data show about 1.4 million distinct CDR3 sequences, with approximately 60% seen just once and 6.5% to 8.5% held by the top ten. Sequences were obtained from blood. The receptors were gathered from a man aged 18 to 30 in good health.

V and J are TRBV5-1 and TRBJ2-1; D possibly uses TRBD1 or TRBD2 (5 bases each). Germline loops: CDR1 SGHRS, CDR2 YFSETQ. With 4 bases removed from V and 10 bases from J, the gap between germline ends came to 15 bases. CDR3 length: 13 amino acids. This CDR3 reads CASSLRGVEEQFF. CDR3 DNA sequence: TGCGCCAGCAGCCTGAGGGGAGTAGAAGAGCAGTTCTTC.

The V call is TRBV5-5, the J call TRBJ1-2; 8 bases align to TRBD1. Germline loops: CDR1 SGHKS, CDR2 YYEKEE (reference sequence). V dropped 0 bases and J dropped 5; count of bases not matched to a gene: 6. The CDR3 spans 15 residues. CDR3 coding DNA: TGTGCCAGCAGCTTGGATACAGGGGGTGGGTATGGCTACACCTTC. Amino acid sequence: CASSLDTGGGYGYTF.

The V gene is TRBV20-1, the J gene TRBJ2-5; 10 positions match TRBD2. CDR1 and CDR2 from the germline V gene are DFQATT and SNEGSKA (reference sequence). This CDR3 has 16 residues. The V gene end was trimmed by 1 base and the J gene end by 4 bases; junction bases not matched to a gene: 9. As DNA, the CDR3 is TGCAGTGCTAGAGGCTTCAGCGGGAGGGCCATAGAGACCCAGTACTTC. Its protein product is CSARGFSGRAIETQYF.

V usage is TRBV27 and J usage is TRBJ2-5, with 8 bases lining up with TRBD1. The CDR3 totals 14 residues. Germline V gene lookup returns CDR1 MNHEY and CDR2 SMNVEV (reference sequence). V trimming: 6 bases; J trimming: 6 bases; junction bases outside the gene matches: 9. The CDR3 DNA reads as TGTGCCAGCAGCACCAGGGGGCTTGGCCAGACCCAGTACTTC. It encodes CASSTRGLGQTQYF.

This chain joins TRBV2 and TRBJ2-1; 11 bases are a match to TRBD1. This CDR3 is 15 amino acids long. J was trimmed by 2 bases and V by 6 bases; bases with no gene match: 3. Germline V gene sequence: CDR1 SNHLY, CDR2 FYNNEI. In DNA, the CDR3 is TGTGCCAGCAGAAGGGACAGGGGGACCTACAATGAGCAGTTCTTC. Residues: CASRRDRGTYNEQFF.

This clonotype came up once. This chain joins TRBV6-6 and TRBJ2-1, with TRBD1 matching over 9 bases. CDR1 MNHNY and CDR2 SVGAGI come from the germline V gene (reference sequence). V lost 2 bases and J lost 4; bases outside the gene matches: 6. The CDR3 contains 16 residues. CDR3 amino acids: CASSYTEGQGYNEQFF. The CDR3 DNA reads TGTGCCAGCAGTTACACCGAGGGACAGGGTTACAATGAGCAGTTCTTC.

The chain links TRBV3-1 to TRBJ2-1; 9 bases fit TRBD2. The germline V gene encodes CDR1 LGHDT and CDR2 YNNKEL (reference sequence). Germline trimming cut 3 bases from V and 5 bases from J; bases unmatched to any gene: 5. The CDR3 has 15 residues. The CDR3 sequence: CASSHLSGRNNEQFF. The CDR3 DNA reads TGTGCCAGCAGCCACCTTAGCGGGAGAAACAATGAGCAGTTCTTC.

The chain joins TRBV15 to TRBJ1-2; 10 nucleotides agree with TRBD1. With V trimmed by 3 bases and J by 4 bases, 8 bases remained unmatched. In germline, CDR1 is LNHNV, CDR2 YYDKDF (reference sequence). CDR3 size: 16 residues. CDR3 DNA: TGTGCCACCAGCAGGACAGGGGGCCAGGGTGGCTATGGCTACACCTTC. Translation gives CATSRTGGQGGYGYTF.

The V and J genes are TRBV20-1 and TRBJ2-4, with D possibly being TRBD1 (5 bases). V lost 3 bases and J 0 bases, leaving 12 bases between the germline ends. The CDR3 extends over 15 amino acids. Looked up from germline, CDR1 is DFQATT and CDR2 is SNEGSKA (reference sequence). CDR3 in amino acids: CSASLGVLAKNIQYF. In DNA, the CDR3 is TGCAGTGCTAGTTTAGGGGTTCTAGCCAAAAACATTCAGTACTTC.

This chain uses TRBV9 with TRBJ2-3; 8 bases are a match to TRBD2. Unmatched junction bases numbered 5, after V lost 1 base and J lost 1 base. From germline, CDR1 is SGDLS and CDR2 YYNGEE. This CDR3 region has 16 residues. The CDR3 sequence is CASSVSGGGRTDTQYF. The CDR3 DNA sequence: TGTGCCAGCAGCGTAAGTGGCGGGGGGCGCACAGATACGCAGTATTTT.

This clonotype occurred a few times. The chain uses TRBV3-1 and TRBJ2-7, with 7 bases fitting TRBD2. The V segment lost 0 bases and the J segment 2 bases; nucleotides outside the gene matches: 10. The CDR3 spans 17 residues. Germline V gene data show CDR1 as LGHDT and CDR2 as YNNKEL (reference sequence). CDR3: CASSQDLTGGLPYEQYF. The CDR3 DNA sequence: TGTGCCAGCAGCCAAGATCTGACGGGAGGATTACCCTACGAGCAGTACTTC.

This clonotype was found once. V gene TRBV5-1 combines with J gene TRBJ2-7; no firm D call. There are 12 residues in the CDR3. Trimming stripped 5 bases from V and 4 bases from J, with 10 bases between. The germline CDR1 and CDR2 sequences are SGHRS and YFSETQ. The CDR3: CASSPDEYEQYF. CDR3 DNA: TGCGCCAGCAGTCCGGACGAATACGAGCAGTACTTC.

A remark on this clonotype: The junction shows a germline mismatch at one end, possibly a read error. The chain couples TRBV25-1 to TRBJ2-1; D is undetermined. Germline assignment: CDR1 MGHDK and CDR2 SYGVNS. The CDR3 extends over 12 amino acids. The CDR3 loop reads CASSEWRTEPFF. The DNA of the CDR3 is TGTGCCAGCAGTGAATGGAGAACAGAGCCGTTCTTC.

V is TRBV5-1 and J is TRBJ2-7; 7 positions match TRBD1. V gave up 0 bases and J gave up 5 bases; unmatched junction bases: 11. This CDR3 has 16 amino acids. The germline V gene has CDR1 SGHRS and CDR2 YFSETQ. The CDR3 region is CASSLALTGIVDEQYF. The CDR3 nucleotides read TGCGCCAGCAGCTTGGCCTTGACAGGGATAGTGGACGAGCAGTACTTC.

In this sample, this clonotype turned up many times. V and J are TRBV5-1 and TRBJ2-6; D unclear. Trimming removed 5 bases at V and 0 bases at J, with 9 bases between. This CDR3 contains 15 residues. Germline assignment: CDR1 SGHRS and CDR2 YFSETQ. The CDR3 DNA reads TGCGCCAGCAGGGCTACAGACTCTGGGGCCAACGTCCTGACTTTC. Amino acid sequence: CASRATDSGANVLTF.

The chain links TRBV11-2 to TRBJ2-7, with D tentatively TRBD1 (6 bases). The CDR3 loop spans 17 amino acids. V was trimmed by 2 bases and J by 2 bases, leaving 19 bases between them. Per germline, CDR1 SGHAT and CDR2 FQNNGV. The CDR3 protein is CASSLTDGGHTPYEQYF. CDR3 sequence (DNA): TGTGCCAGCAGCTTAACTGATGGGGGACACACGCCCTACGAGCAGTACTTC. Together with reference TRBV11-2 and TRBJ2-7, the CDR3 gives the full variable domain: EAGVAQSPRYKIIEKRQSVAFWCNPISGHATLYWYQQILGQGPKLLIQFQNNGVVDDSQLPKDRFSAERLKGVDSTLKIQPAKLEDSAVYLCASSLTDGGHTPYEQYFGPGTRLTVT.

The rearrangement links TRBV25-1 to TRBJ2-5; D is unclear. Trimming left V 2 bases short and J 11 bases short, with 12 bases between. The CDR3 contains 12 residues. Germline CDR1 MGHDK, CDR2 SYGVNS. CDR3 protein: CASSEHVNEQYF. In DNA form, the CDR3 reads TGTGCCAGCAGTGAACATGTGAATGAGCAGTACTTC.

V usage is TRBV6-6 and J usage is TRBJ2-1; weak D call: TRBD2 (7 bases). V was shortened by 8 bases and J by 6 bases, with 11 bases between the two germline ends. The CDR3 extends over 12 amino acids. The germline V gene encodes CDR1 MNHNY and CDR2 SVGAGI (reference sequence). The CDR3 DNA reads TGTGCCAGCGCCGGGGGGCTCAATGAGCAGTTCTTC. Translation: CASAGGLNEQFF.